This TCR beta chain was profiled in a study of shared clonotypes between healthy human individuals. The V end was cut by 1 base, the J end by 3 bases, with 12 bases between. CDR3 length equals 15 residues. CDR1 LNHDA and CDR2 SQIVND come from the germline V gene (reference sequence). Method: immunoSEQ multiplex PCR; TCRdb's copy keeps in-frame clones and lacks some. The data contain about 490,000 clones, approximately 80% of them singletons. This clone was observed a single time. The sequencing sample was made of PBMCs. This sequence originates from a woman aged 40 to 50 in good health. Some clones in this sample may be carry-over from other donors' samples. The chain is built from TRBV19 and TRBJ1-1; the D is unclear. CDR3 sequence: CASSIVEGVDTEAFF. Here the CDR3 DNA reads TGTGCCAGTAGTATAGTTGAGGGCGTCGACACTGAAGCTTTCTTT.